Below, one T cell receptor beta chain is given with its context. Its specific antigen is unknown. No clone much larger than this one lies a single base away; base qualities are absent. Participants in the prospective study were aged roughly 18 to 89 years, lived in 24 United States geographic areas, and enrolled through a virtual design. To assign participants to cohorts, the prospective study relied on clinical history that participants themselves reported in a screening survey and a study questionnaire. Recovered participants in ImmuneRACE Cohort 3 were defined by two consecutive negative NP/OP PCR tests, clearance by a healthcare professional, or resolution of symptoms. Mobile phlebotomists in the prospective study collected whole blood, serum and a nasopharyngeal or oropharyngeal swab from every participant. Additional blood draws and questionnaires over a 2-month period could optionally be provided by prospective study participants. Before DNA extraction, prospective study blood samples were shipped either frozen or at room temperature.

The entry originates in a study of blood T cell repertoires in COVID-19 (dated by TCRdb to about 2020). Looking at the study overall: The collaborator samples originated in the United States, Italy and Spain and spanned the acute and convalescent phases of COVID-19. The material from the prospective study consisted of cDNA or gDNA derived from T cells, B-cell-depleted T cells, or PBMCs. The repertoires were released in a freely available public database meant as a resource for research on the immune response to SARS-CoV-2. Sample metadata almost always included a de-identified subject ID, COVID-19 status, age in years and sex. Samples were obtained from the ongoing ImmuneRACE study (first 160 participants) and from some 1,300 subjects provided by 6 global collaborators. HLA class I and class II types, where available, came from metadata supplied by the sample provider rather than from assay-based typing. Deeply sampled blood TCRbeta repertoires from subjects exposed to, actively infected with, or recovered from COVID-19 were included in the dataset.

Points the paper makes about the study in general: How much clinical and demographic metadata was included differed by source and by participant, and the metadata was provided uncurated.

Trimming at the junction amounts to 1 base on V and 4 bases on J, and the germline ends lie 6 bases apart. The germline V gene (reference sequence) supplies CDR1 SEHNR and CDR2 FQNEAQ. From the cysteine up to the phenylalanine, the CDR3 has a length of 13 residues. Of the read, only the CDR3 DNA is kept; its 39 bases are in frame from base 1. TCRbeta CDR3 regions were amplified from genomic DNA using the immunoSEQ Assay, a bias-controlled multiplex PCR. The authors' pipeline ran thus. Within the assay, amplification of reference gene primers was used to estimate how many nucleated cells each sample contained. Sequence reads were collapsed and filtered to measure the absolute abundance of every unique TCRbeta CDR3 rearrangement. For each sample, productive Simpson clonality was calculated as the square root of Simpson's diversity index over productive rearrangements. The table was pulled from immuneACCESS by TCRdb, which kept in-frame rearrangements only. Such tables lose some clones; where checked, under half of the loss comes from unresolved V genes, and the rest has no known cause. V, J and clone size are those of that table, while D and trimming were read from the DNA. The sample table shows roughly 250,000 clones, and approximately 85% are seen once. The leading ten clones occupy approximately 4% of the sample.

This sequence originates from a woman aged 25 to 39 who had recovered from COVID-19. In this chain, TRBV7-9 is recombined with TRBJ2-3; TRBD2 could be the D gene, as 5 bases match. Material: PBMCs or T cells enriched from blood (not recorded which). The CDR3 region has the sequence CASSLGTSDTQYF. The DNA sequence follows: TGTGCCAGCAGCTTAGGGACTTCAGATACGCAGTATTTT.